These T cell receptor beta chains were read from a single sample in a study of blood T cell repertoires in COVID-19. Assay used: immunoSEQ multiplex PCR; TCRdb lists only in-frame clones, some missing. This sample has 300,000 to 400,000 clones, with about 90% found just once. Source material: peripheral blood. These TCRs come from a woman between 50 and 59 years old with COVID-19, enrolled during active disease. Both conserved end residues are part of each CDR3. The D gene is left open where the match is weak. A row's size may be missing; if present it is once, few, many or a size class.

v_call	d_call	clone_size	j_call	cdr3_aa	cdr3_nt
TRBV7-9	TRBD1	once	TRBJ2-5	CASSLYLGTAKETQYF	TGTGCCAGCAGCTTATATCTAGGGACAGCGAAAGAGACCCAGTACTTC
TRBV9	.	.	TRBJ1-4	CASSVGGGSLGNEKLFF	TGTGCCAGCAGCGTAGGGGGAGGCAGCCTGGGGAATGAAAAACTGTTTTTT
TRBV29-1	.	.	TRBJ2-5	CSVKGTFQETQYF	TGCAGCGTTAAAGGGACTTTCCAAGAGACCCAGTACTTC
TRBV24-1	.	.	TRBJ2-7	CATSPGAGVSYEQYF	TGTGCCACCAGCCCCGGGGCAGGGGTTTCCTACGAGCAGTACTTC
TRBV25-1	.	.	TRBJ1-4	CASRQGGEKLFF	TGTGCCAGCAGGCAGGGAGGGGAAAAACTGTTTTTT
TRBV4-3	TRBD1	.	TRBJ2-7	CASSQVIGTDSYEQYF	TGCGCCAGCAGCCAAGTCATCGGGACAGACTCCTACGAGCAGTACTTC
TRBV2	TRBD2	.	TRBJ2-1	CASQAGTSLNEQFF	TGTGCCAGCCAAGCCGGGACTAGCCTCAATGAGCAGTTCTTC
TRBV5-1	TRBD1	.	TRBJ1-1	CASSFGQGLAEAFF	TGCGCCAGCAGCTTCGGACAGGGATTGGCTGAAGCTTTCTTT
TRBV12-5	TRBD2	few	TRBJ2-2	CASGLGREGRTGELFF	TGTGCTAGTGGTTTGGGGCGGGAGGGAAGGACCGGGGAGCTGTTTTTT
TRBV29-1	TRBD2	.	TRBJ2-3	CSVDGTSGLSTDTQYF	TGCAGCGTCGACGGGACTAGCGGGCTAAGCACAGATACGCAGTATTTT
TRBV6-5	.	.	TRBJ2-7	CASSLLASLAEQYF	TGTGCCAGCAGCTTACTAGCCTCTCTCGCCGAGCAGTACTTC
TRBV19	TRBD2	.	TRBJ2-7	CASRKGTSGSNEQYF	TGTGCCAGTCGTAAAGGGACTAGCGGGAGCAACGAGCAGTACTTC
TRBV2	.	.	TRBJ1-5	CASSGEEGFGNQPQHF	TGTGCCAGCAGTGGCGAGGAGGGATTTGGCAATCAGCCCCAGCATTTT
TRBV19	.	once	TRBJ2-7	CASGSGQTSYF	TGTGCCAGTGGTTCCGGACAAACTTCTTACTTC
TRBV18	.	.	TRBJ1-1	CASSPQGVGNTEAFF	TGTGCCAGCTCACCACAGGGAGTGGGGAACACTGAAGCTTTCTTT
TRBV2	TRBD2	.	TRBJ2-1	CASSEALERPGGNEQFF	TGTGCCAGCAGTGAAGCCCTTGAGCGTCCGGGGGGGAATGAGCAGTTCTTC
TRBV7-2	.	.	TRBJ2-6	CASSLEGAGANVLTF	TGTGCCAGCAGCTTAGAGGGGGCTGGGGCCAACGTCCTGACTTTC
TRBV5-4	TRBD2	.	TRBJ2-2	CASSPAGVGTGELFF	TGTGCCAGCAGTCCAGCGGGAGTTGGGACCGGGGAGCTGTTTTTT
TRBV4-1	TRBD1	.	TRBJ2-5	CASSPRQGQETQYF	TGCGCCAGCAGCCCGAGACAGGGCCAAGAGACCCAGTACTTC
TRBV7-3	TRBD2	.	TRBJ2-3	CASSSGLLSTDTQYF	TGTGCCAGCAGCTCGGGACTACTATCCACAGATACGCAGTATTTT
TRBV18	TRBD1	.	TRBJ2-7	CASSPLTGSYGEQYF	TGTGCCAGCTCCCCCTTGACAGGGTCATATGGCGAGCAGTACTTC
TRBV5-1	.	.	TRBJ1-2	CASSLGVLQASSGYTF	TGCGCCAGCAGCTTGGGGGTTTTGCAGGCCTCCTCGGGCTACACCTTC
TRBV6-5	.	.	TRBJ1-1	CASRTQTNTEAFF	TGTGCCAGCAGGACTCAGACGAACACTGAAGCTTTCTTT
TRBV10-1	.	.	TRBJ2-7	CASSDTGAPYEQYF	TGCGCCAGCAGTGATACGGGAGCCCCCTACGAGCAGTACTTC
TRBV5-1	.	.	TRBJ2-2	CASSLRGLLNTGELFF	TGCGCCAGCAGCTTACGGGGACTCTTGAACACCGGGGAGCTGTTTTTT
TRBV11-3	TRBD2	once	TRBJ2-5	CASSSGLAGETQYF	TGTGCCAGCAGCTCGGGACTAGCTGGGGAGACCCAGTACTTC
TRBV3-1/TRBV3-2	.	.	TRBJ2-6	CASSQASSGANVLTF	TGTGCCAGCAGCCAAGCCTCCTCTGGGGCCAACGTCCTGACTTTC
TRBV12-1	.	.	TRBJ2-7	CASSFVRYDRGTSYEQYF	TGTGCCAGCAGCTTTGTTAGGTATGACAGGGGGACTTCCTACGAGCAGTACTTC
TRBV7-2	TRBD1	.	TRBJ2-1	CASSLREGGVYNEQFF	TGTGCCAGCAGCCTCCGGGAAGGGGGCGTCTACAATGAGCAGTTCTTC
TRBV19	.	.	TRBJ1-1	CASRQRGAARDEAFF	TGTGCCAGTAGACAACGCGGGGCAGCCCGGGATGAAGCTTTCTTT
TRBV19	TRBD1	.	TRBJ1-5	CASSPSGGAGQPQHF	TGTGCCAGTAGTCCTTCAGGGGGTGCGGGTCAGCCCCAGCATTTT
TRBV7-6	.	few	TRBJ2-5	CASSLQAIQETQYF	TGTGCCAGCAGCTTACAAGCGATCCAAGAGACCCAGTACTTC
TRBV5-1	.	once	TRBJ2-1	CASSSQSSSYNEQFF	TGCGCCAGCAGCTCACAGAGTAGCTCCTACAATGAGCAGTTCTTC
TRBV5-1	.	.	TRBJ2-6	CASSLLASGANVLTF	TGCGCCAGCAGCTTGCTGGCTTCTGGGGCCAACGTCCTGACTTTC
TRBV6-5	.	.	TRBJ2-5	CASRQGGTQYF	TGTGCCAGCAGGCAGGGGGGGACCCAGTACTTC
TRBV10-3	TRBD2	.	TRBJ2-3	CAIRIAGATDTQYF	TGTGCCATCAGGATTGCGGGAGCCACAGATACGCAGTATTTT
TRBV21-1	.	.	TRBJ2-5	CASSKAIRRGRVIETQYF	TGTGCCAGCAGCAAAGCGATAAGAAGGGGGAGGGTGATAGAGACCCAGTACTTC
TRBV7-3	TRBD1	.	TRBJ2-7	CASSRGTGNSYEQYF	TGTGCCAGCAGTAGGGGGACAGGTAACTCCTACGAGCAGTACTTC
TRBV5-4	.	.	TRBJ1-6	CASSFGSRTANSPLHF	TGTGCCAGCAGCTTTGGGTCCAGGACAGCGAATTCACCCCTCCACTTT
TRBV19	.	.	TRBJ1-6	CASSTAQGWNSPLHF	TGTGCCAGTAGTACCGCACAGGGATGGAATTCACCCCTCCACTTT
TRBV18	.	.	TRBJ1-5	CASSRGNTGNQPQHF	TGTGCCAGCTCACGGGGGAATACAGGGAATCAGCCCCAGCATTTT
TRBV11-1	TRBD1	once	TRBJ2-7	CASSPDRGSNYEQYF	TGTGCCAGCAGCCCGGACAGGGGATCTAACTACGAGCAGTACTTC
TRBV28	.	.	TRBJ1-1	CASSLFLQLGTEAFF	TGTGCCAGCAGTTTATTCCTCCAACTAGGAACTGAAGCTTTCTTT
TRBV19	.	.	TRBJ2-3	CASSEGSTDTQYF	TGTGCCAGTAGCGAGGGTTCCACAGATACGCAGTATTTT
TRBV12-3/TRBV12-4	.	.	TRBJ1-2	CASTWETNYGYTF	TGTGCCAGCACCTGGGAGACTAACTATGGCTACACCTTC
TRBV27	TRBD2	.	TRBJ2-5	CASRPVRQGLAGPEETQYF	TGTGCCAGCAGACCAGTACGCCAGGGACTAGCGGGACCTGAAGAGACCCAGTACTTC
TRBV19	TRBD2	.	TRBJ2-4	CASSPDRFGRRQYF	TGTGCCAGTAGCCCGGATCGTTTCGGGAGGCGGCAGTACTTC
TRBV5-1	.	.	TRBJ2-3	CASSAGGPPGWQYF	TGCGCCAGCAGCGCTGGAGGGCCCCCGGGGTGGCAGTATTTT
TRBV4-1	.	.	TRBJ1-1	CASSQDRAEAFF	TGCGCCAGCAGCCAAGACAGGGCTGAAGCTTTCTTT
TRBV4-2	TRBD2	.	TRBJ2-4	CASSQGTSGGVGKNIQYF	TGTGCCAGCAGCCAAGGGACTAGCGGGGGAGTTGGCAAAAACATTCAGTACTTC
TRBV19	.	many	TRBJ2-7	CASSIIKSGSYEQYF	TGTGCCAGTAGTATTATTAAGTCAGGCTCCTACGAGCAGTACTTC
TRBV18	TRBD2	.	TRBJ2-1	CASSPSDRGGHGEQFF	TGTGCCAGCTCACCATCAGATCGGGGGGGTCACGGTGAGCAGTTCTTC
TRBV5-6	.	.	TRBJ1-2	CASSLGRHNYGYTF	TGTGCCAGCAGCTTGGGTCGACACAACTATGGCTACACCTTC
TRBV6-2/TRBV6-3	TRBD1	.	TRBJ2-5	CASSYLQTGSKETQYF	TGTGCCAGCAGTTACCTCCAGACAGGGTCAAAAGAGACCCAGTACTTC
TRBV15	.	.	TRBJ1-2	CATSRESAGDYGYTF	TGTGCCACCAGCAGAGAGTCCGCAGGGGACTATGGCTACACCTTC
TRBV11-2	TRBD1	.	TRBJ2-2	CASSPTGGAGTGELFF	TGTGCCAGCAGCCCGACAGGGGGCGCCGGCACCGGGGAGCTGTTTTTT
TRBV6-5	TRBD2	.	TRBJ2-5	CASSYSGTSLETQYF	TGTGCCAGCAGTTACTCGGGGACTAGCTTAGAGACCCAGTACTTC